Included here is one T cell receptor (beta chain) sequence, with context. The V segment lost 1 base and the J segment 8 bases; nucleotides outside the gene matches: 9. The germline V gene has CDR1 SGHVS and CDR2 FQNEAQ. CDR3 length: 15 amino acids. This sample stems from a study of cytotoxic CD8 clonotypes in ibrutinib-treated CLL. Assay: immunoSEQ multiplex PCR; the TCRdb copy retains only in-frame clones and omits some. Of around 160,000 clones in the sample, 81% were seen once. The genes are TRBV7-8 and TRBJ2-7; 9 bases are a match to TRBD2. The sequences come from PBMCs, collected after 12 months of ibrutinib treatment. This sequence was found in a human donor with chronic lymphocytic leukemia. The CDR3 reads CASSLDPAGGSKQYF. CDR3 nucleotides: TGTGCCAGCAGCTTAGATCCAGCGGGAGGAAGTAAGCAGTACTTC.